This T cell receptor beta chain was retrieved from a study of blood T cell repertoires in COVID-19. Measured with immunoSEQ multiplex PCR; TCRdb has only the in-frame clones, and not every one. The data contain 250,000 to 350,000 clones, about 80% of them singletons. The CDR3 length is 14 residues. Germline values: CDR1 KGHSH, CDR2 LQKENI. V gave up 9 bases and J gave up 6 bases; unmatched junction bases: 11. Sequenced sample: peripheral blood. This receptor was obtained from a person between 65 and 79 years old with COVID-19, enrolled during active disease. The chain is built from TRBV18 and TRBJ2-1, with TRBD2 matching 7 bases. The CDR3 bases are TGTGCCAGTTTGAAGCGGGGATCAGCCAATGAGCAGTTCTTC. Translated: CASLKRGSANEQFF.